The present TCR beta chain was sequenced within a study of human T cells and chemical hapten exposure. About the research overall: The study sensitized with 2% DPC on a 2 cm by 2 cm patch of upper inner arm skin. Whole-study findings and limits: Higher patch test scores went with higher counts of PT1 expanded TCRs.

Time point here: pre-sensitization, week 0. Treatment here: therapeutic diphenylcyclopropenone sensitization with weekly scalp DPC. This clonotype appeared many times. Antigen: not known. Library preparation tagged each individual cDNA molecule with a unique molecular identifier. TCRdb independently ran MiXCR on the RACE reads; one entry per CDR3 protein. The table records about 380,000 distinct CDR3 sequences, 4.5% to 6% of them present only once. The V gene lost 4 bases and the J gene lost 8 bases, with 17 bases spanning the gap. This CDR3 has 14 amino acids. The sample consisted of whole blood, taken in connection with sensitization to the hapten diphenylcyclopropenone (DPC). V and J are TRBV12-3 or TRBV12-4 and TRBJ1-1; tentative D call: TRBD1 (5 bases). This TCR derives from a woman aged 45-59 years with alopecia areata. Some clones in this sample may be carry-over from other donors' samples. The CDR3: CASSSGRVGSEAFF. In nucleotides, the CDR3 is TGTGCCAGCAGTTCTGGCAGGGTAGGTTCGGAAGCTTTCTTT.